The next 12 T cell receptor beta chains were all read from a single sample in a study of Ad26.COV2.S vaccination and SARS-CoV-2 variants. Data came from immunoSEQ multiplex PCR; TCRdb stores just in-frame clones and leaves some out. The sample holds hundreds of thousands of clones, roughly four fifths seen once. Treatment described: over 15 received Ad26.COV2.S at low or high dose, single or two shots; roughly 5 received placebo; per-sample allocation not given. The study sampled participants on day 63 after the first vaccine or placebo injection. The source was peripheral blood, collected in a trial of Ad26.COV2.S vaccine versus placebo. These receptors came from a person between 18 and 60 years old who received the Ad26.COV2.S COVID-19 vaccine or a placebo.

The chain uses TRBV25-1 and TRBJ1-3; maybe TRBD1 (6 bases). From germline, CDR1 is MGHDK and CDR2 SYGVNS. V lost 6 bases and J 2 bases, leaving 11 bases between the germline ends. This CDR3 has 14 residues. CDR3 residues: CASSVPGAGNTIYF. CDR3 nucleotide sequence: TGTGCCAGCAGCGTTCCAGGGGCTGGAAACACCATATATTTT.

V usage is TRBV5-1 and J usage is TRBJ1-1; TRBD1 aligns across 7 bases. The CDR3 is made up of 15 amino acids. CDR1 is SGHRS and CDR2 is YFSETQ in the germline V gene. The J segment lost 0 bases and the V segment lost 4 bases, leaving 6 bases of the junction unmatched. Here the CDR3 DNA reads TGCGCCAGCAGCCCTGGACAGGCGTTGAACACTGAAGCTTTCTTT. Protein product: CASSPGQALNTEAFF.

The rearrangement uses TRBV9 and TRBJ1-2, with 9 bases aligning to TRBD1. The CDR3 loop spans 14 amino acids. The V gene's germline CDR1 is SGDLS and CDR2 YYNGEE. Losses at the gene ends were 3 bases for V and 4 bases for J; bases not matched to a gene: 4. CDR3 protein: CASSAGTGSYGYTF. The DNA for the CDR3 is TGTGCCAGCAGCGCCGGGACAGGGTCCTATGGCTACACCTTC. Full variable domain (rest looked up from reference TRBV9 and TRBJ1-2): DSGVTQTPKHLITATGQRVTLRCSPRSGDLSVYWYQQSLDQGLQFLIQYYNGEERAKGNILERFSAQQFPDLHSELNLSSLELGDSALYFCASSAGTGSYGYTFGSGTRLTVV.

This chain uses TRBV11-3 with TRBJ1-1; no firm D call. Per the germline V gene, CDR1 is SGHNT and CDR2 is YENEEA. V shed 0 bases and J shed 5 bases, with 4 bases lying between them. The CDR3 sequence is 12 residues long. Here the CDR3 reads CASSLDSTEAFF. The CDR3 coding sequence is TGTGCCAGCAGCTTAGACAGTACTGAAGCTTTCTTT.

The chain carries TRBV13 and TRBJ2-2; tentatively, D is TRBD2 (5 bases). V lost 5 bases and J lost 8, with 9 bases in between. CDR1 PRHDT and CDR2 FYEKMQ come from the germline V gene (reference sequence). There are 12 residues in the CDR3. CDR3 in amino acids: CASSPGVGELFF. The CDR3 coding sequence is TGTGCCAGCAGCCCCGGGGTGGGGGAGCTGTTTTTT.

V gene TRBV3-1 (or the pseudogene TRBV3-2) combines with J gene TRBJ2-7; D assignment may be TRBD1 or TRBD2 (6 bases each). Germline CDR1 reads LGHDT; CDR2 reads YNNKEL (reference sequence). This CDR3 has 13 amino acids. The V gene lost 1 base and the J gene lost 7 bases, with 11 bases spanning the gap. Here the CDR3 DNA reads TGTGCCAGCAGCCAAGTTGGAGGGGGGGAGCAGTACTTC. This translates into CASSQVGGGEQYF.

The V gene is TRBV7-3, the J gene TRBJ2-3, with a weak D call TRBD1 (7 bases). The CDR3 spans 16 residues. Trimming removed 5 bases at V and 3 bases at J, with 18 bases between. Germline-derived CDR1 and CDR2 are SGHTA and FQGTGA. The CDR3 nucleotides read TGTGCCAGCAGCGACGGAGGGGGCCTAAGGACAGATACGCAGTATTTT. Translation: CASSDGGGLRTDTQYF.

This clone was observed a handful of times. CDR3 nucleotide sequence: TGCGCCAGCAGCTTGGCAGGGTTTGGAAACACCATATATTTT. The encoded protein is CASSLAGFGNTIYF. The chain recombines TRBV5-1 with TRBJ1-3; possible D gene TRBD1, 5 bases. The CDR3 consists of 14 residues. Germline V lookup: CDR1 SGHRS, CDR2 YFSETQ. The V and J ends lost 0 bases and 3 bases respectively, with 7 bases between them.

This sequence joins TRBV7-3 and TRBJ2-6; maybe TRBD1 (5 bases). Per germline, CDR1 SGHTA and CDR2 FQGTGA. V was clipped by 5 bases and J by 2 bases, with 7 bases between them. The CDR3 length is 14 residues. The CDR3 is CASSPGTGANVLTF. In nucleotides, the CDR3 is TGTGCCAGCAGCCCAGGGACTGGGGCCAACGTCCTGACTTTC.

The chain joins TRBV5-6 to TRBJ1-1; unclear D gene. Germline V CDR1 and CDR2: SGHDT, YYEEEE. Trimming left V 7 bases short and J 5 bases short, with 12 bases between. The CDR3 has 12 amino acids. Written as DNA, the CDR3 is TGTGCCAGCCACATCTGGGGTACTGAAGCTTTCTTT. This codes for CASHIWGTEAFF.

This chain links TRBV27 with TRBJ2-7; TRBD1 matches 10 bases. The CDR3 length is 15 residues. Germline loops: CDR1 MNHEY, CDR2 SMNVEV (reference sequence). V shed 5 bases, J shed 4 bases, and the junction held 8 bases outside the gene matches. CDR3 loop: CASSLRDRGLYEQYF. The CDR3 region has the DNA TGTGCCAGCAGTCTCCGGGACAGGGGCCTATACGAGCAGTACTTC.

The chain joins TRBV7-9 to TRBJ2-1, with TRBD2 matching 11 bases. The trim removed 5 bases at V and 8 bases at J, leaving 8 bases unmatched. Germline V lookup: CDR1 SEHNR, CDR2 FQNEAQ (reference sequence). The CDR3 spans 15 residues. The CDR3 coding sequence is TGTGCCAGCAGCATTAGCGGGGGGGCCTATGATGAGCAGTTCTTC. Translation: CASSISGGAYDEQFF.